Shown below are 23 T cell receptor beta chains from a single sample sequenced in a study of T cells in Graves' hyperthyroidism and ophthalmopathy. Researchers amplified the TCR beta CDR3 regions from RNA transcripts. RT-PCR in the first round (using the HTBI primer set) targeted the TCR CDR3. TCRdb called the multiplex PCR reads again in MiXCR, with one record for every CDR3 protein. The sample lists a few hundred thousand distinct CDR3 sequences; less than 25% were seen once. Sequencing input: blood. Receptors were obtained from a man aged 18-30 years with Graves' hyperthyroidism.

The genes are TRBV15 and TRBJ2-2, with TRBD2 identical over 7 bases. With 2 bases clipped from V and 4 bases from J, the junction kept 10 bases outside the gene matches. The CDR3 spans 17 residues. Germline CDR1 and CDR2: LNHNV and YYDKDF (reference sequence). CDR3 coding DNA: TGTGCCACCAGCAGACACACCTTGGGGGGGGGCACCGGGGAGCTGTTTTTT. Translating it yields CATSRHTLGGGTGELFF.

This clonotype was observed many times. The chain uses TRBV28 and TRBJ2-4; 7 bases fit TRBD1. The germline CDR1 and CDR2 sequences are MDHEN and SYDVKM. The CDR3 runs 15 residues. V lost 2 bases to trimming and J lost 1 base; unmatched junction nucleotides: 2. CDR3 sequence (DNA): TGTGCCAGCAGTTTAGCGGACAGGGCCAAAAACATTCAGTACTTC. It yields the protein CASSLADRAKNIQYF.

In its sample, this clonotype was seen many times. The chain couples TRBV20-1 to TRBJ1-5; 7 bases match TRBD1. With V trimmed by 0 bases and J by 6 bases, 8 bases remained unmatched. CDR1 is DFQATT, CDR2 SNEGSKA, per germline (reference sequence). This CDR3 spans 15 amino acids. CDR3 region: CSARDGGQVGQPQHF. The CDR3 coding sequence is TGCAGTGCTAGAGATGGCGGACAGGTCGGTCAGCCCCAGCATTTT.

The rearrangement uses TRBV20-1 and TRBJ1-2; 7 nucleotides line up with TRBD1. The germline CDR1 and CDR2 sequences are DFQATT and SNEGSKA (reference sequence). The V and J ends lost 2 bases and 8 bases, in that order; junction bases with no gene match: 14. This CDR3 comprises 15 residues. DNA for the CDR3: TGCAGTGCTAGACCCGGGAGCGAAGGGGGCCTCGGCTACACCTTC. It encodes CSARPGSEGGLGYTF.

DNA for the CDR3: TGTGCCAGCTCACCCGCGGGACAGGGGTACGAGCAGTACTTC. Translated: CASSPAGQGYEQYF. The rearrangement joins TRBV18 to TRBJ2-7, with 10 bases identical to TRBD1. The trim removed 3 bases at V and 4 bases at J, leaving 3 bases unmatched. Germline assignment: CDR1 KGHSH and CDR2 LQKENI. The CDR3 spans 14 residues.

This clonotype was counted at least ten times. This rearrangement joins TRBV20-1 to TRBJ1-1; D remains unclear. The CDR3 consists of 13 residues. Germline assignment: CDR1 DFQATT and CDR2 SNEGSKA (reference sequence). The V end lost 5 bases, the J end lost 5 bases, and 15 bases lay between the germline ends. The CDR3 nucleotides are TGCAGTGCTGAGGCCGCTCTGGGGACTGAAGCTTTCTTT. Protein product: CSAEAALGTEAFF.

The CDR3 nucleotides read TGCGCCAGCAGCCATTCCGTTCGGGACAGGCGTCCAAACGAGCAGTACTTC. It yields the protein CASSHSVRDRRPNEQYF. V and J are TRBV4-1 and TRBJ2-7; 8 nucleotides line up with TRBD1. V was clipped by 3 bases and J by 5 bases; unmatched bases: 15. This CDR3 spans 17 amino acids. CDR1 and CDR2 from the germline V gene are MGHRA and YSYEKL.

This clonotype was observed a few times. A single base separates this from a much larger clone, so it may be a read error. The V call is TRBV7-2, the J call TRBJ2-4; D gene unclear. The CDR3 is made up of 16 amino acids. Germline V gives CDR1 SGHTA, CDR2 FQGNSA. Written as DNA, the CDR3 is TGTGCCAGCAGCTTAATTGCTGGAGTAGCCAAAAACATTAAGTACTTC. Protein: CASSLIAGVAKNIKYF.

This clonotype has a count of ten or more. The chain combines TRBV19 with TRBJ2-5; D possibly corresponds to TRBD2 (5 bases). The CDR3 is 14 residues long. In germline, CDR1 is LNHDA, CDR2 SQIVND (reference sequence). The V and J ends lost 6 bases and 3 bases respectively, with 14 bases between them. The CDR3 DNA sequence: TGTGCCAGTAGCCCCGGAGGAGAAAAAGAGACCCAGTACTTC. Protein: CASSPGGEKETQYF.

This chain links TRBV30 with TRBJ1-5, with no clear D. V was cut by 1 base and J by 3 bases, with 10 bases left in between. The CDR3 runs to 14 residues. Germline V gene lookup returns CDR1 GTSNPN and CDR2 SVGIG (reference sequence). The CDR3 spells CAWSGTANNQPQHF. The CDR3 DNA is TGTGCCTGGAGTGGCACAGCCAACAATCAGCCCCAGCATTTT.

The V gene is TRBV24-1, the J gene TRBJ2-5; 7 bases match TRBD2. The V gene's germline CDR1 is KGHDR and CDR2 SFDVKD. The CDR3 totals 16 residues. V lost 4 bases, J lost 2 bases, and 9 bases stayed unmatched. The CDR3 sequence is CATSDRSGGYQETQYF. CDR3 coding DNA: TGTGCCACCAGTGACCGATCGGGAGGCTATCAAGAGACCCAGTACTTC.

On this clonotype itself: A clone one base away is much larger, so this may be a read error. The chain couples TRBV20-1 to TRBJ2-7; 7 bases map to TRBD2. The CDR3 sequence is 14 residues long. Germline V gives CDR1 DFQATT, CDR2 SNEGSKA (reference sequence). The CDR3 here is CTAPGGYSSYEQYF. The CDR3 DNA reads TGCACTGCTCCCGGGGGGTACTCCTCCTACGAGCAGTACTTC.

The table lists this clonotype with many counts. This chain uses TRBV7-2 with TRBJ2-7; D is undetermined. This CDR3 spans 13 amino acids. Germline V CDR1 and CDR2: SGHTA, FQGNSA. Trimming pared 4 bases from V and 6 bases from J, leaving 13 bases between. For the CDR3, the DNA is TGTGCCAGCAGCTCGGCATGGGAACCCGAGCAGTACTTC. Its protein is CASSSAWEPEQYF.

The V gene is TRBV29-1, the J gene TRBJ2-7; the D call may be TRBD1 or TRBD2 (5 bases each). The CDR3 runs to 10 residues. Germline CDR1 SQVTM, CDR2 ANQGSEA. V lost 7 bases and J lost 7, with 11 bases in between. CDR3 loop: CSATWGEQYF. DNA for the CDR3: TGCAGCGCCACGTGGGGGGAGCAGTACTTC.

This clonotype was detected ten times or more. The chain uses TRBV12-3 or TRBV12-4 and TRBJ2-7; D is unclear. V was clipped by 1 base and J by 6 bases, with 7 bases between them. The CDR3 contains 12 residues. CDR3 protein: CASSLVGFEQYF. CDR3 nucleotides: TGTGCCAGCAGTTTAGTGGGGTTCGAGCAGTACTTC.

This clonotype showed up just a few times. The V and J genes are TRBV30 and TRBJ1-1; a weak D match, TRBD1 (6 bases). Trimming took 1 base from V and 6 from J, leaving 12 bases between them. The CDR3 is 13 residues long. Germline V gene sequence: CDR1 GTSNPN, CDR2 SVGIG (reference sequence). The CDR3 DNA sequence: TGTGCCTGGAGTGAGGGGGGGAGGGCTGAAGCTTTCTTT. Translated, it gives CAWSEGGRAEAFF.

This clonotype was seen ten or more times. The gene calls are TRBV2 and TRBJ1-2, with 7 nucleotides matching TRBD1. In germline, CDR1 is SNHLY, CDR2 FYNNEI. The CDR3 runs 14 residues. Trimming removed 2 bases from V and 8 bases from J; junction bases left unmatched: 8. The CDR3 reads CASSERGHLGGYTF. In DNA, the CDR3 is TGTGCCAGCAGTGAAAGGGGGCATTTGGGCGGCTACACCTTC.

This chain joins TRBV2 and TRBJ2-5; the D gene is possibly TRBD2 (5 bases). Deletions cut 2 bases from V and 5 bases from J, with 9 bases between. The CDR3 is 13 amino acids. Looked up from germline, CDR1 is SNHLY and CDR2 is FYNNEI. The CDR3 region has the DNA TGTGCCAGCAGTGAACTAGCCCGGGAGACCCAGTACTTC. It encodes CASSELARETQYF.

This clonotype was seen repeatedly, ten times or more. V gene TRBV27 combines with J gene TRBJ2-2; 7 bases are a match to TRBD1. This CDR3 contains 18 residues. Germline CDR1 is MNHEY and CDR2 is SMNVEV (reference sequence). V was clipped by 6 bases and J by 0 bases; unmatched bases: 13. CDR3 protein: CASSELPGQNPNTGELFF. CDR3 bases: TGTGCCAGCAGCGAACTCCCGGGACAGAACCCGAACACCGGGGAGCTGTTTTTT.

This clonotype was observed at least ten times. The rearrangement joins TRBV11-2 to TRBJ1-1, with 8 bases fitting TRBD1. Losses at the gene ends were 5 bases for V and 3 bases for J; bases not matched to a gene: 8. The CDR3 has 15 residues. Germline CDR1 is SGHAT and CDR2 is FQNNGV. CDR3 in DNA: TGTGCCAGCAGCCCGTCGGGGACAGGATACACTGAAGCTTTCTTT. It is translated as CASSPSGTGYTEAFF.

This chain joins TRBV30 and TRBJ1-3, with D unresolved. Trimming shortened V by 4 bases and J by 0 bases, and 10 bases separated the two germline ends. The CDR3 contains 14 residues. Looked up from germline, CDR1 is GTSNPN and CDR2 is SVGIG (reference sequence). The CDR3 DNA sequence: TGTGCCTGGAAGCTGGTCCCCTCTGGAAACACCATATATTTT. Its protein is CAWKLVPSGNTIYF.

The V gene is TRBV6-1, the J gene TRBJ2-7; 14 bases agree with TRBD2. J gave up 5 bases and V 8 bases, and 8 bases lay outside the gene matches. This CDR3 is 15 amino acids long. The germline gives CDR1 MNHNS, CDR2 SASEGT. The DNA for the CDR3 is TGTGCCAGCGCCCCCGGGACTAGCGGGAGACACGAGCAGTACTTC. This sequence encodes CASAPGTSGRHEQYF.

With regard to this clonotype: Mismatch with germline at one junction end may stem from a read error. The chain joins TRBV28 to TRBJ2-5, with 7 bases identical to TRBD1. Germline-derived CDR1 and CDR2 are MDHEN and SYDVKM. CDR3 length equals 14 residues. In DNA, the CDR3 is TGTGTCAGCAGCCCCCCGGGACAGAAAGAGACCCAGTACTTC. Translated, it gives CVSSPPGQKETQYF.